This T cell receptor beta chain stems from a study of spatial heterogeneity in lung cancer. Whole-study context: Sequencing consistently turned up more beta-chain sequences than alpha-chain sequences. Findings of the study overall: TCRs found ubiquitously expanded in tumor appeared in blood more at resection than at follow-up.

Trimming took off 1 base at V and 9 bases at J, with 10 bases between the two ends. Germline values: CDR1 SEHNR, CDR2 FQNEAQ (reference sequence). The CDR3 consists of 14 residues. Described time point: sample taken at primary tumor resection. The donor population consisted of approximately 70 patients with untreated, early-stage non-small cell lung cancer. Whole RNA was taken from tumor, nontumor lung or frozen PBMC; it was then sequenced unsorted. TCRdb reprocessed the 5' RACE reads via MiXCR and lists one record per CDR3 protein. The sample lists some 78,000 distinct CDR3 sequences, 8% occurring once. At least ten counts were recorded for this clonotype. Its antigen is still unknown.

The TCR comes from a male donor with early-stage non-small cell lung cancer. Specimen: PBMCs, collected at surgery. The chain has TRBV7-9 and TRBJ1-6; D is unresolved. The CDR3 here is CASSLVSPSSPLHF. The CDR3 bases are TGTGCCAGCAGCTTAGTTTCCCCCTCTTCACCCCTCCACTTT.